The subject of this entry is one TCR beta chain. Its antigen is currently not known. The input lacks base qualities; no much larger clone sits a single base away. The germline V end is reduced by 0 bases and the J end by 0 bases; junction bases left unmatched: 6. The germline V gene sets CDR1 to LGHNA and CDR2 to YSLEER. From its cysteine to its phenylalanine, the CDR3 spans 19 amino acids. Only the CDR3 DNA stays, 57 bases, in frame from base 1. For the CD8 naive samples, CD45RO-negative cells were positively selected for CCR7, yielding a CD45RA+CCR7+ population from which TemRA cells were excluded. Healthy HIV-negative adults with no recently reported acute infections or vaccinations were included as donors. All donors were Caucasian adults living in Nashville, Tennessee, USA. Blood was obtained by leukapheresis, after which PBMCs were separated by Ficoll-Histopaque density gradient centrifugation and cryopreserved in liquid nitrogen vapor phase. Purity and quantity of every magnetically sorted T cell population were checked by analytical flow cytometry. Genomic DNA was isolated from every sorted fraction and measured by UV absorbance on a Nanodrop 2000c.

The data stem from a study of shared clonotypes between healthy human individuals (dated by TCRdb to between 2020 and 2021). In terms of the full investigation: A few men and a couple of women, aged 18 to 49 years, made up the cohort. Per donor, three plates each were used for CD4 naive and CD4 memory, two for CD8 naive, and one for CD8 memory. Blood TCR repertoires of five healthy adults were deeply sequenced to estimate repertoire size and the extent of clonotype sharing between individuals. To increase sequencing depth and limit assay-specific biases, TCR repertoire library preparation and sequencing were carried out by different laboratories using diverse techniques. Between about 0.8 and 9 billion PBMCs per donor were obtained by leukapheresis. Results the study describes overall, beyond this receptor: Sampling was restricted to blood, and TCR repertoires in tissue are likely to differ from TCR repertoires in blood. Sharing across a handful of donors was observed for around 4.8% of naive CD4, 3% to 3.5% of naive CD8, 2.3% of memory CD4, and roughly 0.43% of memory CD8 clonotypes. Rarefaction of sorted-subset datasets indicated incomplete sequencing despite the large sequencing depth. Because the study included a small number of donors, the genetic and exposure-history diversity represented was limited. Pairwise subsampling indicated that sequencing depth was expected to affect the degree of clonotype sharing among donors. Naive subsets generally had larger estimated clonotype richness than memory subsets did. Compared with non-shared clonotypes, the clonotypes found in all four sorted-subset donors had higher generation probabilities.

Using the deep immunoSEQ assay, TCR CDR3 regions were amplified from genomic DNA by multiplex PCR. Extracted genomic DNA from each cell subset was spread evenly across all wells of several immunoSEQ 96-well plates, with each plate serving as a replicate. Each replicate PCR for sorted subsets received about 200 ng genomic DNA, equal to around 32,000 T cell genomes. The purified libraries were quantified using a Qubit 3.0 fluorometer, sized with a Bioanalyzer 2100, and then quantified again using the KAPA Library Quantification kit. Every immunoSEQ 96-well plate was sequenced on a dedicated single-read 150-cycle Illumina NextSeq 550 flow cell. Per the original workflow: Because the immunoSEQ output included only junctional sequences and no quality scores, the filtering could not be the same as the filtering used for full-length reads. To assign V/J genes and CDR3, sequences were annotated using PyIR, a Python wrapper for IgBLAST v1.9, with IMGT germline references. Reads were removed for weak V/J assignments (E-value above 1e-6), missing CDR3, stop codons, out-of-frame junctions, or ambiguous translated residues. V3J clonotypes were defined as sequences sharing the same inferred V gene, J gene, and CDR3 amino acid sequence. Percentage overlap between repertoires was calculated by dividing the number of shared unique clonotypes by the size of the smaller repertoire. Repertoire richness was assessed with RTK rarefaction, the Chao1 estimator, and Recon v2.1 estimates of unobserved clonotypes. For all TCRbeta clonotypes obtained by the gDNA method from a few donors, generation probabilities were computed with OLGA. The table comes from immuneACCESS by way of TCRdb, which keeps in-frame sequences with V and J called. Part of the clones is missing from these tables; in studies checked, under half for an unresolved V gene and the rest for unknown reasons. From that table come the V and J calls and clone size; the DNA was used to work out D and trimming. For this sample there are 2 million or so clones; approximately 95% appear just once. The top ten constitute 1% to 1.3% of the sample.

Recombination joined TRBV4-3 with TRBJ2-6; the central 9 bases match TRBD2. This TCR was sampled from a man between 18 and 29 years old in good health. The sample taken for sequencing was naive CD8+ T cells sorted from blood. Explained via the paper, the cell subset or site label denotes: CD45RA+CCR7+. For the CDR3, the sequence is CASSQEGAGGSSGANVLTF. The base sequence is TGCGCCAGCAGCCAAGAAGGGGCGGGAGGGAGCTCTGGGGCCAACGTCCTGACTTTC.